This TCR beta chain was obtained from a study of cytomegalovirus exposure and HLA in healthy donors. Amplification used 60 Vbeta primers and 13 Jbeta primers. TCRdb keeps only in-frame clones here, not all; method: immunoSEQ multiplex PCR. The sample lists approximately 170,000 clones; roughly 80% were seen once. The CDR3 covers 16 residues. Trimming took 5 bases from V and 0 from J, leaving 14 bases between them. Germline V lookup: CDR1 SGHVS, CDR2 FQNEAQ. The sample taken for sequencing was PBMCs. This chain links TRBV7-8 with TRBJ1-5, with unresolved D. The TCR sequence derives from a man over 45 in good health and CMV-seropositive. CDR3 amino acids: CASSQSQEYSNQPQHF. CDR3 nucleotides: TGTGCCAGCAGCCAATCCCAGGAATATAGCAATCAGCCCCAGCATTTT.